This T cell receptor beta chain was obtained from a study of identical twins. Study observations and caveats: Twins shared beta out-of-frame sequences in excess, but this excess was weaker.

TCRdb redid the calling of the 5' RACE reads with MiXCR, one entry per CDR3 protein. The repertoire includes just under 650,000 distinct CDR3 sequences, 7.1% of them detected once, and 1.5% to 2% sits in the top ten. Germline V gene lookup returns CDR1 ENHRY and CDR2 SYGVKD. The length of the CDR3 is 14 residues. V dropped 7 bases and J dropped 8; count of bases not matched to a gene: 10. This clonotype appeared a few times. What it binds is unknown. These data are also associated with another study on yellow fever vaccine responses in identical twins.

This TCR was sampled from a woman aged 18-29 years in good health. The V and J genes are TRBV10-3 and TRBJ2-1; 8 bases agree with TRBD2. Sequencing input: PBMCs. The CDR3 here is CAINHRAGVDEQFF. Here the CDR3 DNA reads TGTGCCATCAACCACAGAGCGGGAGTGGATGAGCAGTTCTTC.